Listed here is a single T cell receptor (beta chain). This clonotype has a handful of counts. This clone's antigen is unknown. No base qualities exist here, and no much larger clone lies one base off it. V is shortened by 7 bases, J by 6 bases, and the region joining them spans 19 bases. Taken from the germline V gene, the CDR1 and CDR2 loops are MNHEY and SVGEGT. CDR3 length: 15 amino acids, cysteine to phenylalanine. The sequence is cut down to CDR3 DNA, 45 bases in frame from base 1. This sample's treatment or condition label indicates: allogeneic hematopoietic cell transplantation with graft depleted of TCRalphabeta T cells and CD19 B cells. TCRalphabeta/CD19-depleted allogeneic hematopoietic cell grafts were given to the transplant recipients, all of whom were children. Libraries were constructed by PCR. The sample was run on an Illumina HiSeq 2500. Molecular barcoding was employed in the preparation of TCR libraries, with unique molecular identifiers being used to normalize TCRbeta repertoire quantification. TCRdb trimmed the raw reads at Q25, called clones with MiXCR and kept productive beta chains. Rows are unified per CDR3 protein, each entry keeping the most common DNA and genes. Present in this sample are just over 950,000 distinct CDR3 sequences, about 26% of which were seen just once. Under 30% of the sample is held by the ten biggest clonotypes.

This entry comes from a study of T-cell reconstitution after alpha-beta-depleted transplantation in children (dated by TCRdb to 2016 to 2017). General notes on the study: T-cell immune reconstitution after TCRalphabeta/CD19-depleted allogeneic hematopoietic cell transplantation in children was quantitatively tracked in the study by means of TCR repertoire profiling. On the study overall, not on this receptor specifically: About two months after transplant, the apparently early recovery of alphabetaT-cell counts reportedly depended on just several hundred clones that had expanded rapidly and came from non-depleted graft cells. In some patients, high TCRbeta diversity at day 60 was attributed to recipient T cells and intrathymic progenitors that had survived conditioning. Over subsequent months, a decline in hyperexpanded clone frequencies was noted, and after one year, T-cell counts and TCRbeta diversity were mostly ascribed to newly produced T cells.

This receptor was identified in a boy under two years old who had a stem cell transplant for SCID, so the T cells may come from the graft donor. The sample consisted of PBMCs, mostly from graft donor cells, taken 360 days after TCRalphabeta/CD19-depleted stem cell transplant. This chain joins TRBV6-2 or TRBV6-3 to TRBJ1-5; the D gene is possibly TRBD1, with 6 bases matching. The CDR3 protein sequence reads: CASTDEGGQSQPQHF. The sequenced DNA is TGTGCCAGCACCGACGAGGGGGGGCAGAGTCAGCCCCAGCATTTT.